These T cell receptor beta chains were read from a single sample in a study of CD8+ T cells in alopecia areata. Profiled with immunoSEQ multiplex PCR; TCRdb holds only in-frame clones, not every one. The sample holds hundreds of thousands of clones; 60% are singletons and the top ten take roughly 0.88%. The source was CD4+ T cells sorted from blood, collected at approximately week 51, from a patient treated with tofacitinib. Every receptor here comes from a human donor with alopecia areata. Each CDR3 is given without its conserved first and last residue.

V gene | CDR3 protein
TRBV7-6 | ASSLVIGQETQY
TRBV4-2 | ASSQEPRGGGTDTQY
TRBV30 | AWSVRGPTTEQF
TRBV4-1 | ASSLSGGGNTEAF
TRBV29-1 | SQGTLRTQY
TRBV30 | AWSEERTAF
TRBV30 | AWMAGGYGYT
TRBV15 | ATSREPRPLNEQF
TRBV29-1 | SVSGSSDTQY
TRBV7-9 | ASSPGLTTDTQY